This TCR beta chain originates from a study of T cell changes during pregnancy in multiple sclerosis (dated by TCRdb to between 2019 and 2020). A note on the overall study: The study looked at changes in the T cell repertoire across pregnancy in women with multiple sclerosis.

Via the germline V gene (reference sequence), CDR1 is SEHNR and CDR2 FQNEAQ. V is cut back by 2 bases and J by 13 bases, with 8 bases in the junction unmatched. Reading from cysteine to phenylalanine, the CDR3 counts 12 amino acids. Just the 36-base CDR3 DNA is kept, in frame starting at base 1. A remark on this clone: Which antigen it targets is not known. The sample holds no much larger clone one base away, and base qualities are not on file.

Receptor amplification or capture employed the immunoSEQ multiplex PCR assay. TCRdb stores this immuneACCESS table with in-frame sequences only. Part of the clones is absent; in the studies checked, under half of the shortfall reflects unresolved V genes, and no reason is known for the rest. Recorded for this sample are 48,000 or so clones; over 85% of them occurred a single time. The ten largest clones represent 0.45% to 0.55% of the sample. The sequence joins TRBV7-9 to TRBJ2-7; TRBD1 lines up with 7 middle nucleotides. This receptor was obtained from a female donor with multiple sclerosis, enrolled in a pregnancy study. The sample here was CD4+ T cells from peripheral blood mononuclear cells, taken in the first trimester of pregnancy. Read as DNA, the sequence is TGTGCCAGCAGCTTAACAGGACAGGCCGGTTACTTC. Its coded protein is CASSLTGQAGYF.